The 18 T cell receptor beta chains below were found in one sample sequenced in a study of blood T cell repertoires in COVID-19. The repertoire was sequenced with immunoSEQ multiplex PCR; TCRdb's copy has only in-frame clones and lacks some. The sample lists 30,000 to 40,000 clones; about 86% were seen once. The sample was peripheral blood. All receptors derive from a human donor in a cohort sampled during active COVID-19.

This chain uses TRBV28 with TRBJ1-6, with D possibly matching TRBD1 (5 bases). V dropped 5 bases and J dropped 10 bases, with 15 bases sitting between them. CDR1 is MDHEN, CDR2 SYDVKM, per germline. The CDR3 has 14 amino acids. Written as DNA, the CDR3 is TGTGCCAGCAGTAGGACAATGGAGAGATCACCCCTCCACTTT. Protein: CASSRTMERSPLHF.

V is TRBV19 and J is TRBJ2-5; TRBD1 aligns across 8 bases. CDR3 size: 15 residues. V lost 7 bases, J lost 1 base, and 8 bases stayed unmatched. The germline CDR1 and CDR2 sequences are LNHDA and SQIVND (reference sequence). CDR3 in amino acids: CASTSTGGFQETQYF. The CDR3 region has the DNA TGTGCCAGTACCTCAACAGGGGGGTTCCAAGAGACCCAGTACTTC.

The chain uses TRBV6-5 and TRBJ1-5; maybe TRBD1 (6 bases). V lost 7 bases, J lost 5 bases, and 15 bases lay in between. The CDR3 contains 14 residues. Germline V gene lookup returns CDR1 MNHEY and CDR2 SVGAGI. The CDR3 bases are TGTGCCAGCAAGTGGAACAGGGACCATCAGCCCCAGCATTTT. Protein sequence: CASKWNRDHQPQHF.

This chain uses TRBV7-8 with TRBJ1-2; D perhaps matches TRBD1 (6 bases). Germline loops: CDR1 SGHVS, CDR2 FQNEAQ. V was cut by 7 bases and J by 7 bases, with 16 bases left in between. This CDR3 is built from 13 residues. DNA for the CDR3: TGTGCCAGCACGAGACCAGGGGAAACTGGCTACACCTTC. It translates to CASTRPGETGYTF.

This clone was detected only once. V and J are TRBV11-3 and TRBJ2-1; a weak D match, TRBD1 (5 bases). The CDR3 spans 14 residues. Germline lookup yields CDR1 SGHNT and CDR2 YENEEA. Trimming stripped 2 bases from V and 6 bases from J, with 11 bases between. CDR3 residues: CASSLPGPSNEQFF. CDR3 sequence (DNA): TGTGCCAGCAGCTTACCAGGGCCGTCCAATGAGCAGTTCTTC.

CDR3 in amino acids: CASSFQTGELFF. As DNA, the CDR3 is TGTGCCAGCAGTTTTCAAACCGGGGAGCTGTTTTTT. The chain combines TRBV28 with TRBJ2-2; no definite D call. This CDR3 is 12 amino acids long. Germline CDR1 and CDR2: MDHEN and SYDVKM. V lost 3 bases, J lost 5 bases, and 4 bases lay in between.

This clone appeared a few times. The DNA for the CDR3 is TGTGCCAGCAGCCCAAATAGCGGGAGGGATACAGATACGCAGTATTTT. As protein: CASSPNSGRDTDTQYF. The chain uses TRBV3-1 (or the pseudogene TRBV3-2) and TRBJ2-3, with 11 positions matching TRBD2. Germline V CDR1 and CDR2: LGHDT, YNNKEL (reference sequence). This CDR3 comprises 16 residues. V shed 4 bases and J 3 bases; nucleotides not matched to a gene: 6.

The chain has TRBV4-3 and TRBJ2-1, with 7 bases identical to TRBD2. CDR1 is LGHNA and CDR2 is YSLEER in the germline V gene. J lost 4 bases, V lost 1 base, and 10 bases had no gene match. The CDR3 has 17 residues. CDR3 in DNA: TGCGCCAGCAGCCAAGCTACCCTAGCGGACATTTACAATGAGCAGTTCTTC. Translating it yields CASSQATLADIYNEQFF.

The chain uses TRBV7-8 and TRBJ1-1; TRBD1 is a possible D gene (5 bases). Germline CDR1 SGHVS, CDR2 FQNEAQ. This CDR3 has 15 amino acids. The ends were cut back, 5 bases at V and 2 bases at J, with 15 bases in the middle. CDR3 protein: CASSPSPDTNTEAFF. The CDR3 DNA is TGTGCCAGCAGCCCAAGCCCGGACACCAACACTGAAGCTTTCTTT. Looking up the rest from reference TRBV7-8 and TRBJ1-1 gives the full variable domain: GAGVSQSPRYKVAKRGQDVALRCDPISGHVSLFWYQQALGQGPEFLTYFQNEAQLDKSGLPSDRFFAERPEGSVSTLKIQRTQQEDSAVYLCASSPSPDTNTEAFFGQGTRLTVV.

The V and J genes are TRBV12-3 or TRBV12-4 and TRBJ2-5; D perhaps matches TRBD2 (6 bases). V shed 8 bases and J shed 1 base, with 11 bases lying between them. The CDR3 consists of 13 residues. This chain's CDR3 is CASRSGSQETQYF. The CDR3 region has the DNA TGTGCCAGCCGAAGCGGGTCCCAAGAGACCCAGTACTTC.

The rearrangement links TRBV5-1 to TRBJ2-5; D perhaps matches TRBD2 (7 bases). V was shortened by 0 bases and J by 5 bases, with 17 bases between the two germline ends. Per the germline V gene, CDR1 is SGHRS and CDR2 is YFSETQ. The CDR3 consists of 16 residues. The CDR3 region has the DNA TGCGCCAGCAGCTTGGTTGGTGGGGGGGCCCGGGAGACCCAGTACTTC. Its translation: CASSLVGGGARETQYF.

The gene calls are TRBV2 and TRBJ2-7; 10 bases are shared with TRBD2. Germline CDR1 and CDR2: SNHLY and FYNNEI. CDR3 length equals 16 residues. V trimming: 9 bases; J trimming: 2 bases; junction bases outside the gene matches: 13. DNA of the CDR3: TGTGCCAGTCGGGGGACTAGCGTTTCCCTGGCCTACGAGCAGTACTTC. It codes for CASRGTSVSLAYEQYF.

The V call is TRBV7-9, the J call TRBJ2-5, with 11 bases lining up with TRBD1. With 4 bases clipped from V and 5 bases from J, the junction kept 6 bases outside the gene matches. This CDR3 comprises 15 residues. The V gene's germline CDR1 is SEHNR and CDR2 FQNEAQ (reference sequence). CDR3 sequence reads: CASSSDRGRWETQYF. The CDR3 DNA is TGTGCCAGCAGCTCGGACAGGGGGCGTTGGGAGACCCAGTACTTC.

This chain connects TRBV5-1 to TRBJ1-6, with TRBD1 matching over 7 bases. After removal of 4 bases from V and 8 bases from J, the junction contained 6 bases not matched to a gene. Per germline, CDR1 SGHRS and CDR2 YFSETQ. This CDR3 contains 14 residues. The CDR3 spells CASSLNRGDSPLHF. The CDR3 DNA sequence: TGCGCCAGCAGCCTCAACAGGGGCGATTCACCCCTCCACTTT.

J is TRBJ2-1 and V is TRBV7-3, with D unclear. The ends were cut back, 2 bases at V and 5 bases at J, with 10 bases in the middle. The CDR3 runs to 14 residues. CDR1 is SGHTA, CDR2 FQGTGA, per germline. Here the CDR3 DNA reads TGTGCCAGCAGCTTATCCGGTCTGAACAATGAGCAGTTCTTC. Encoded protein: CASSLSGLNNEQFF.

This rearrangement joins TRBV28 to TRBJ2-7; 9 bases fit TRBD2. V trimming: 6 bases; J trimming: 1 base; junction bases outside the gene matches: 19. The CDR3 consists of 19 residues. Germline CDR1 and CDR2: MDHEN and SYDVKM. The CDR3 sequence is CASSTTFPQSGLASYEQYF. The CDR3 nucleotides are TGTGCCAGCAGCACTACCTTCCCCCAATCGGGACTAGCATCCTACGAGCAGTACTTC.

V usage is TRBV7-9 and J usage is TRBJ1-3; D is possibly TRBD1 (5 bases). This CDR3 is 15 amino acids long. The germline V and J ends were trimmed by 3 bases and 0 bases, with 9 bases remaining between them. From germline, CDR1 is SEHNR and CDR2 FQNEAQ (reference sequence). CDR3 DNA: TGTGCCAGCAGCTTCGGGGGGGACTCTGGAAACACCATATATTTT. Its translation: CASSFGGDSGNTIYF. Variable domain in full (rest from reference TRBV7-9 and TRBJ1-3): DTGVSQNPRHKITKRGQNVTFRCDPISEHNRLYWYRQTLGQGPEFLTYFQNEAQLEKSRLLSDRFSAERPKGSFSTLEIQRTEQGDSAMYLCASSFGGDSGNTIYFGEGSWLTVV.

The V call is TRBV6-5, the J call TRBJ1-1; D is perhaps TRBD1 (6 bases). Trimming cost V 6 bases and J 6 bases, with 17 bases left between them. This CDR3 comprises 14 residues. Germline lookup yields CDR1 MNHEY and CDR2 SVGAGI. The CDR3 here is CASRIRIEGAEAFF. CDR3 DNA: TGTGCCAGCAGAATCAGGATTGAGGGGGCTGAAGCTTTCTTT.